This T cell receptor (beta chain) stems from a study of vaccination and CD4 T cells after COVID-19. Turning to the study itself: Stimulation of the cells used overlapping spike peptide pools from SARS-CoV-2 and from the common cold coronaviruses HCoV-NL63, HCoV-OC43 and HCoV-229E.

As to this clonotype: Its target is unknown.

Cultured CD4+ T cell DNA was sequenced using the Oncomine TCR Beta short-read assay. Each CDR3 protein gets one entry after TCRdb re-called the PCR reads with MiXCR. The sample lists around 19,000 distinct CDR3 sequences; roughly 40% were seen once. CDR3 length equals 13 residues. V lost 5 bases, J lost 3 bases, and 10 bases lay in between. Treatment here: roughly 11-day PBMC culture with coronavirus spike peptide pools or control peptides (ViraFEST assay). Wells that each held roughly 1.9 million PBMCs were cultured with roughly 9.8 IU/ml IL-2 and about 10 ug/ml peptide pools. The TCR originated in a human donor who received a COVID-19 vaccine. The material was CD4+ T cells from blood, cultured in vitro, obtained before SARS-CoV-2 vaccination. The V and J genes are TRBV12-3 or TRBV12-4 and TRBJ1-1; a weak D match, TRBD1 (5 bases). The CDR3 protein is CASSRGWDTEAFF. The DNA for the CDR3 is TGTGCCAGCAGTCGGGGGTGGGACACTGAAGCTTTCTTT.